A single sample gave rise to the 5 T cell receptor beta chains below, sequenced in a study of T-cell memory formation after mild COVID-19. TCRdb called the 5' RACE reads again in MiXCR, with one record for every CDR3 protein. This table has about 27,000 distinct CDR3 sequences, more than 15% appearing once. The specimen sequenced was PBMCs or a T cell subset sorted from them (not recorded which). These receptors were collected from an adult who had mild COVID-19 (a few samples of this study predate the infection). Cell type and time point are not known.

The rearrangement joins TRBV12-3 or TRBV12-4 to TRBJ2-5; D remains ambiguous. CDR3 size: 13 residues. V gave up 6 bases and J gave up 8 bases, with 16 bases separating them. The DNA for the CDR3 is TGTGCCAGCAGCCAATATTTGACGGGTACCCAGTACTTC. Translation gives CASSQYLTGTQYF.

This clonotype was observed a few times. The chain employs TRBV18 and TRBJ1-2, with D unresolved. The CDR3 loop spans 14 amino acids. Between the trimmed V and J ends, which lost 2 bases and 2 bases, there was a span of 9 bases. Germline V gives CDR1 KGHSH, CDR2 LQKENI. The CDR3 reads CASSPGSGNYGYTF. The CDR3 DNA follows: TGTGCCAGCTCACCAGGGTCTGGGAACTATGGCTACACCTTC.

The rearrangement joins TRBV30 to TRBJ2-3; no clear D. Germline V gene data show CDR1 as GTSNPN and CDR2 as SVGIG (reference sequence). Trimming left V 2 bases short and J 2 bases short, with 11 bases between. CDR3 length: 14 amino acids. The CDR3 sequence is CAWSPGLATDTQYF. As DNA, the CDR3 is TGTGCCTGGAGTCCTGGCCTCGCCACAGATACGCAGTATTTT.

The chain links TRBV6-1 to TRBJ1-2; a possible D gene is TRBD1 (5 bases). This CDR3 region has 16 residues. Per the germline V gene, CDR1 is MNHNS and CDR2 is SASEGT. The V gene lost 8 bases and the J gene lost 0 bases, with 19 bases spanning the gap. The CDR3 region is CASARTGTDPNYGYTF. The CDR3 DNA follows: TGTGCCAGCGCCCGTACCGGGACCGACCCTAACTATGGCTACACCTTC.

In its sample, this clonotype was seen a few times. The chain uses TRBV29-1 and TRBJ1-2, with D unclear. Germline CDR1 reads SQVTM; CDR2 reads ANQGSEA. V was cut by 7 bases and J by 5 bases, with 11 bases left in between. The CDR3 is 11 amino acids. In DNA, the CDR3 is TGCAGCGCTGTAGGGTTGTATGGCTACACCTTC. Residues: CSAVGLYGYTF.